This T cell receptor beta chain was observed in a study of shared clonotypes between healthy human individuals. Naive CD8 cells comprised CD45RO-negative, CCR7-positively selected cells, excluding terminally differentiated effector memory CD45RA+ cells. Study-wide results and limits: It was anticipated that sequencing depth would influence how many clonotypes donors shared. Generally, naive subsets (rather than memory subsets) showed larger estimated richness. Some clonotypes were shared by all four sorted-subset donors, while others were not shared. The non-shared ones had lower generation probabilities than the shared ones.

This clone was counted a single time. The antigen is not known. Under the authors' procedure: ImmunoSEQ sequences covered only the junction and lacked quality scores; filtering therefore differed. The protocol was immunoSEQ multiplex PCR, while the TCRdb copy is restricted to in-frame clones and leaves out a portion. For V, J and clone size, that table is used; D and trimming come from the DNA. The table lists about 600,000 clones, over 95% of them singletons. The CDR3 loop spans 13 amino acids. V lost 2 bases, J lost 4 bases, and 8 bases lay in between. The germline V gene encodes CDR1 MNHEY and CDR2 SMNVEV (reference sequence).

Material: naive CD8+ T cells sorted from blood. The source of this sequence is a woman aged 25 to 39 in good health. The V gene is TRBV27, the J gene TRBJ1-1; unclear D gene. The DNA of the CDR3 is TGTGCCAGCAGTTTAATGAAGAGCACTGAAGCTTTCTTT. Its translation: CASSLMKSTEAFF.